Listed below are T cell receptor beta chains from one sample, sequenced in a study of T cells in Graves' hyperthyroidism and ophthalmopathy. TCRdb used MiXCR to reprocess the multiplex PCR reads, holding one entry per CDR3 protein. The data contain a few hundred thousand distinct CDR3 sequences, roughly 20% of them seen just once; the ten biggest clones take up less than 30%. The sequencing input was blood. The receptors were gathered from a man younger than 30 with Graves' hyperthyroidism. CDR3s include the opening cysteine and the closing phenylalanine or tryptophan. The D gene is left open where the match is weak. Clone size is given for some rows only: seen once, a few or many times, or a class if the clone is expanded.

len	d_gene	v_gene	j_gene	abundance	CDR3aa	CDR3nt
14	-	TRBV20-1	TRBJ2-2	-	CSARDLAVTGELFF	TGCAGTGCTAGAGATCTAGCAGTCACCGGGGAGCTGTTTTTT
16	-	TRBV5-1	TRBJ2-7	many	CASSLAPSAYSYEQYF	TGCGCCAGCAGCTTGGCCCCTAGCGCCTACTCCTACGAGCAGTACTTC
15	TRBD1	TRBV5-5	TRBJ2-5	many	CASSSYPDRGETQYF	TGTGCCAGCAGCTCCTACCCGGACAGGGGGGAGACCCAGTACTTC
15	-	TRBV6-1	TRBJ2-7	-	CASSEFSQGWYEQYF	TGTGCCAGCAGTGAGTTTTCCCAGGGGTGGTACGAGCAGTACTTC
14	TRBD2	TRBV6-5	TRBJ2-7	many	CASSYSGTSNEQYF	TGTGCCAGCAGTTACTCCGGGACTAGCAACGAGCAGTACTTC
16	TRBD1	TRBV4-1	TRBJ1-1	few	CASSQDRTGGYTEAFF	TGCGCCAGCAGCCAAGATCGGACAGGGGGCTACACTGAAGCTTTCTTT
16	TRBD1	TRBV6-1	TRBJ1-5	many	CASSAAGTGVSQPQHF	TGTGCCAGCAGTGCAGCCGGGACAGGGGTCAGTCAGCCCCAGCATTTT
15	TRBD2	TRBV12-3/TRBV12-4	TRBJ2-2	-	CASSNPGLARGELFF	TGTGCCAGCAGTAATCCGGGACTAGCGAGAGGGGAGCTGTTTTTT
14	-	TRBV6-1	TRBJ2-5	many	CTSSPGQSQETQYF	TGTACCAGCAGTCCCGGACAGAGCCAAGAGACCCAGTACTTC
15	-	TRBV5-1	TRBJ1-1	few	CASSLRGRVGTEAFF	TGCGCCAGCAGCTTGCGGGGCAGGGTGGGCACTGAAGCTTTCTTT
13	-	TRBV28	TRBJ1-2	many	CASSYPGARGYTF	TGTGCCAGCAGCTACCCGGGAGCCCGGGGCTACACCTTC
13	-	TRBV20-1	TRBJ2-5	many	CSARDRREETQYF	TGCAGTGCTAGAGATCGCAGGGAAGAGACCCAGTACTTC
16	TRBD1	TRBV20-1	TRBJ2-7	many	CSARDEGQLTPYEQYF	TGCAGTGCTAGAGATGAGGGACAGTTGACACCCTACGAGCAGTACTTC
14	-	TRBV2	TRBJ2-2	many	CASSIEANTGELFF	TGTGCCAGCAGTATCGAGGCGAACACCGGGGAGCTGTTTTTT
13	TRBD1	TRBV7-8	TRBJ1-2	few	CASSGRTGEGYTF	TGTGCCAGCAGCGGTCGGACAGGGGAAGGCTACACCTTC
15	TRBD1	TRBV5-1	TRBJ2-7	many	CASSSETGGTYEQYF	TGCGCCAGCAGCTCAGAGACAGGGGGGACCTACGAGCAGTACTTC
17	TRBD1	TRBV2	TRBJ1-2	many	CASSGGTGQVGNYGYTF	TGTGCCAGCAGTGGAGGAACGGGACAGGTGGGAAACTATGGCTACACCTTC
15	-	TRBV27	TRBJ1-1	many	CASSSQTGVNTEAFF	TGTGCCAGCAGTTCTCAGACAGGAGTGAACACTGAAGCTTTCTTT
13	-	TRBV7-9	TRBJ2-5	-	CASSLVNQETQYF	TGTGCCAGCAGCTTAGTGAACCAAGAGACCCAGTACTTC
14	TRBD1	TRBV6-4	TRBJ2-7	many	CASARDSSSYEQYF	TGTGCCAGCGCCCGGGACAGTAGCTCCTACGAGCAGTACTTC
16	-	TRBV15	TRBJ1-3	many	CATSREATGSGNTIYF	TGTGCCACCAGCAGAGAAGCCACAGGCTCTGGAAACACCATATATTTT
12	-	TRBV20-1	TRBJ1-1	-	CSADPRGAEAFF	TGCAGTGCTGACCCCAGGGGTGCTGAAGCTTTCTTT